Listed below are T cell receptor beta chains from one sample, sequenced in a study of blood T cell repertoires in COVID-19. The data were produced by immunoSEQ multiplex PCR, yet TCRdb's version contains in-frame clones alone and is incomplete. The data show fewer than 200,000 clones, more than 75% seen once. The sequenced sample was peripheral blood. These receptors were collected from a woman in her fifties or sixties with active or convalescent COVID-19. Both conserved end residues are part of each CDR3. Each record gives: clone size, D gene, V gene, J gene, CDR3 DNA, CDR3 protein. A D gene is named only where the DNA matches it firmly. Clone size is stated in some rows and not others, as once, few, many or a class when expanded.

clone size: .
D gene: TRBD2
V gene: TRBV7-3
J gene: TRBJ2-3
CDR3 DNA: TGTGCCAGCAGCTTATATCCTAGCGGGGAGGCAGATACGCAGTATTTT
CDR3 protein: CASSLYPSGEADTQYF

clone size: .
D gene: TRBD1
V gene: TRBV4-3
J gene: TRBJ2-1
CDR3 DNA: TGCGCCAGCAGCCTAGACAGGGGGTCCTACAATGAGCAGTTCTTC
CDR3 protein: CASSLDRGSYNEQFF

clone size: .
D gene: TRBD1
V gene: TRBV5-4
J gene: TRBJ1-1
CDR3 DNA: TGTGCCAGCAGCGAAACCGGGACAGGGAGCACTGAAGCTTTCTTT
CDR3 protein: CASSETGTGSTEAFF

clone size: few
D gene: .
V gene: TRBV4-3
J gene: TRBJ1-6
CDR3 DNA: TGCGCCAGCAGCCAGACACACCTGAATTCACCCCTCCACTTT
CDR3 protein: CASSQTHLNSPLHF

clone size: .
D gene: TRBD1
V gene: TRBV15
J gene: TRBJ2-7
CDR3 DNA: TGTGCCACCTCACGTCCCGGGACAGGGAGCGAGCAGTACTTC
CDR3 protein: CATSRPGTGSEQYF

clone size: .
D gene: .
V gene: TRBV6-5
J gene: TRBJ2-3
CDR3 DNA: TGTGCCAGCATCGGGAAGGTTAGCACAGATACGCAGTATTTT
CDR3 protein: CASIGKVSTDTQYF

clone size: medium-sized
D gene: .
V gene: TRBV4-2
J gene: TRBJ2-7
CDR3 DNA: TGTGCCAGCAGCCAAGAGCGAGGGAGAGGCGAGCAGTACTTC
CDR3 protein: CASSQERGRGEQYF

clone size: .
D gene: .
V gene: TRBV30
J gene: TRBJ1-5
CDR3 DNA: TGTGCCTGGGCGATCGGGTCAAGCAATCAGCCCCAGCATTTT
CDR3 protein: CAWAIGSSNQPQHF

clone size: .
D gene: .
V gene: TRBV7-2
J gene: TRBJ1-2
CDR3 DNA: TGTGCCAGCAGTAATTTCCCAGGGTTGAACTATGGCTACACCTTC
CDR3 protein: CASSNFPGLNYGYTF

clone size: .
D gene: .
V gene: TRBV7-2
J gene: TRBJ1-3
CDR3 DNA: TGTGCCAGCAGCCCGGGGACTGGAGGAAACACCATATATTTT
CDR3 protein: CASSPGTGGNTIYF

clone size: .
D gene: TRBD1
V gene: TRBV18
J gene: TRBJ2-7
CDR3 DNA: TGTGCCAGCTCACCCGACAGGGCCAACGAGCAGTACTTC
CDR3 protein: CASSPDRANEQYF

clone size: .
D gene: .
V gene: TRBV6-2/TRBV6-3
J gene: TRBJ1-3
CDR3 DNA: TGTGCCAGCAGTTCTATCGCGGGGGCGCGAGGAAACACCATATATTTT
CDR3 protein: CASSSIAGARGNTIYF

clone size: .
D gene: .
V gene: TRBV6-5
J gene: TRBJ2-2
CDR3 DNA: TGTGCCAGCAGTTACATGGGACTGGCGAACACCGGGGAGCTGTTTTTT
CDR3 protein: CASSYMGLANTGELFF

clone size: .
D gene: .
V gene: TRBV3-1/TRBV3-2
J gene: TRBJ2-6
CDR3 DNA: TGTGCCAGTAGACCCAGGGGGGACGCTGGGGCCAACGTCCTGACTTTC
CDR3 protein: CASRPRGDAGANVLTF

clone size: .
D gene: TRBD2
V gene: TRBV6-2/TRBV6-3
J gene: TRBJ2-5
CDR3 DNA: TGTGCCAGCAGTGGTGGGACTAGCGGGGTACAAGAGACCCAGTACTTC
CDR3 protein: CASSGGTSGVQETQYF

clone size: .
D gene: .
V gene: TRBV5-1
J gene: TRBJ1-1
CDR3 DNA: TGCGCCAGCAGCTTGGAGGCAGGGGCAGCTTTCTTT
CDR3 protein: CASSLEAGAAFF

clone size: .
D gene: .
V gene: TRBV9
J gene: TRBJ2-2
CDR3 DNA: TGTGCCAGCAGCGTAGACCACCGACAGTCCACCGGGGAGCTGTTTTTT
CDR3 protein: CASSVDHRQSTGELFF

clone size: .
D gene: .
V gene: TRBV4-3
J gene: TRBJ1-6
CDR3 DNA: TGCGCCAGCAGCCAACCCCGAGGGCAGGGGAAGGGTTCACCCCTCCACTTT
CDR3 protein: CASSQPRGQGKGSPLHF